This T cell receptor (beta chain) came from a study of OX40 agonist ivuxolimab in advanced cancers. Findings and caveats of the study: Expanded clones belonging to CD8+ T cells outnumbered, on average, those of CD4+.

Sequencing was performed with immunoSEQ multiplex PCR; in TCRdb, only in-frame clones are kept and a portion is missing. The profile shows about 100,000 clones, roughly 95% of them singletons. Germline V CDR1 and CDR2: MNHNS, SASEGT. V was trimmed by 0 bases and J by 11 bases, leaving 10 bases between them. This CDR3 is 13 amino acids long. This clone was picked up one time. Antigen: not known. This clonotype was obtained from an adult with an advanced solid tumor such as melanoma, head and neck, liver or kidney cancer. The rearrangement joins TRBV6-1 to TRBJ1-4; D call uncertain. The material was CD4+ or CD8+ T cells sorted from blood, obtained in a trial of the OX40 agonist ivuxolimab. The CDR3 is CASSEALGRKLFF. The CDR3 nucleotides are TGTGCCAGCAGTGAAGCGCTAGGTAGGAAACTGTTTTTT.